This T cell receptor beta chain was sequenced in a study of blood T cell repertoires in COVID-19. Overall study context: The United States, Italy and Spain provided the acute and convalescent COVID-19 samples. T cells, B-cell-depleted T cells, or PBMCs supplied cDNA or gDNA.

In the authors' workflow: Reference gene primers were amplified, and this amplification served to estimate nucleated cell counts. Sequencing used immunoSEQ multiplex PCR; TCRdb keeps in-frame clones, though not all of them. D and trimming come from the DNA, and the V and J calls and clone size come from that table. The sample lists 150,000 to 200,000 clones, about 82% occurring once. This clone was recorded many times. Within the sample, other DNA sequences also encode this same CDR3. The V gene lost 9 bases and the J gene lost 4 bases, with 12 bases spanning the gap. The germline V gene encodes CDR1 LNHDA and CDR2 SQIVND (reference sequence). This CDR3 spans 12 amino acids.

The clonotype comes from a woman in her 30s with acute or convalescent COVID-19. The rearrangement links TRBV19 to TRBJ2-5; tentative D call: TRBD2 (6 bases). The source material was peripheral blood. The CDR3 DNA follows: TGTGCCAGCAAGGAGGGAGGAGAGACCCAGTACTTC. Its protein product is CASKEGGETQYF.